This T cell receptor (beta chain) was identified in a study of CXCR3-negative and CXCR3-positive naive CD8 T cells. The libraries of TRB cDNA were constructed through 5' RACE using UMI labels. TCRdb re-called the 5' RACE reads; one entry per CDR3 protein, DNA not given. The listing records 100,000 or so distinct CDR3 sequences. The CDR3 has 14 residues. Germline V gene sequence: CDR1 KGHSH, CDR2 LQKENI. Study results and limitations: With respect to TRBV-TRBJ usage, naive CXCR3-negative and CXCR3-positive cells were similar; memory differed. Hydrophobicity of TRB CDR3s was greater in CXCR3-positive naive cells than in CXCR3-negative naive cells.

As concerns this clonotype: Its specificity is not known.

Material for sequencing was naive CXCR3- CD8+ T cells from blood. As for subset: CD45RO-CCR7+CD27+CD95- naive CD8+ T cells lacking CXCR3 (TNR3-). The V call is TRBV18, the J call TRBJ2-1. This TCR was recovered from a human donor in good health. Some clones in this sample may be carry-over from other donors' samples. The CDR3 reads CASSPRPSGGEQFF.